In its sample, the clone carrying this T cell receptor beta chain was seen a few times. Its antigen is not known. Looked up from germline, CDR1 is SGDLS and CDR2 is YYNGEE. The CDR3 runs to 16 residues. J was trimmed by 2 bases and V by 0 bases; bases with no gene match: 4. This sample was included in a study of response to subunit inactivated influenza vaccine. Study-level points and caveats: The authors offered the suggestion that each seasonal influenza vaccination recruits few new T cells.

TCRdb processed the RT-PCR reads anew with MiXCR; each CDR3 protein has one entry. Here the sample spans 590,000 or so distinct CDR3 sequences, about 14% being singletons. The source is a man aged 45-65 years who received an inactivated influenza vaccine. The source was PBMCs from blood, collected 14 to 15 days before vaccination. The gene calls are TRBV9 and TRBJ2-7; TRBD1 aligns across 11 bases. The CDR3, as DNA: TGTGCCAGCAGCGTAGGTGGACAGGGGGCAACCTACGAGCAGTACTTC. This codes for CASSVGGQGATYEQYF.